This entry lists 25 T cell receptor beta chains sequenced from one sample in a study of siplizumab effects on memory and regulatory T cells. The assay was immunoSEQ multiplex PCR, and TCRdb's table has in-frame clones only and misses some. The sample holds 100,000 or so clones; 80% to 95% are singletons and the top ten take more than 10%. Sequenced sample: non-Treg CD4+ T cells sorted from blood. These receptors were obtained from a human donor in good health.

This chain links TRBV30 with TRBJ2-5; 7 bases agree with TRBD2. The germline V gene encodes CDR1 GTSNPN and CDR2 SVGIG (reference sequence). V lost 5 bases, J lost 1 base, and 10 bases stayed unmatched. The CDR3 is made up of 15 amino acids. The CDR3 loop is CAWDRAGEGQETQYF. DNA of the CDR3: TGTGCCTGGGACCGAGCCGGGGAGGGCCAAGAGACCCAGTACTTC.

The rearrangement joins TRBV7-9 to TRBJ2-5, with 15 bases aligning to TRBD2. Germline V gene lookup returns CDR1 SEHNR and CDR2 FQNEAQ (reference sequence). The CDR3 extends over 19 amino acids. With V trimmed by 1 base and J by 5 bases, 11 bases remained unmatched. The CDR3 sequence is CASSLERRTSGRAGETQYF. As DNA, the CDR3 is TGTGCCAGCAGCTTAGAGCGGAGGACTAGCGGGAGGGCAGGGGAGACCCAGTACTTC.

Here the CDR3 DNA reads TGCAGTCTATACTCGGGACTCCAGAACACTGAAGCTTTCTTT. Its translation is CSLYSGLQNTEAFF. The chain uses TRBV29-1 and TRBJ1-1; tentative D call: TRBD1 (5 bases). Germline lookup yields CDR1 SQVTM and CDR2 ANQGSEA. The CDR3 is 14 amino acids.

This chain uses TRBV7-3 with TRBJ2-7; 7 nucleotides line up with TRBD2. The CDR3 loop spans 15 amino acids. Looked up from germline, CDR1 is SGHTA and CDR2 is FQGTGA. The trim removed 0 bases at V and 0 bases at J, leaving 2 bases unmatched. The CDR3 DNA reads TGTGCCAGCAGCTTAACCGGGACTATCTCCTACGAGCAGTACTTC. As protein: CASSLTGTISYEQYF.

This clone was recorded once. V usage is TRBV18 and J usage is TRBJ2-3; 7 bases align to TRBD2. Per the germline V gene, CDR1 is KGHSH and CDR2 is LQKENI. CDR3 length: 16 amino acids. V was clipped by 6 bases and J by 0 bases; unmatched bases: 9. The CDR3 DNA reads TGTGCCAGCTCGACAAAAGCGGGGATTAGCACAGATACGCAGTATTTT. Its protein product is CASSTKAGISTDTQYF.

As for this clone: Additional DNA sequences in this sample encode the identical CDR3. The rearrangement links TRBV18 to TRBJ2-5; D may correspond to TRBD1 or TRBD2 (5 bases each). The CDR3 sequence is 14 residues long. Germline lookup yields CDR1 KGHSH and CDR2 LQKENI. V lost 0 bases to trimming and J lost 5 bases, with 10 bases between them. The CDR3 loop is CASSPPSGRETQYF. The CDR3 nucleotides read TGTGCCAGCTCACCACCATCGGGGCGCGAGACCCAGTACTTC.

V is TRBV18 and J is TRBJ2-7; TRBD1 aligns across 9 bases. The CDR3 has 16 residues. Trimming at V came to 6 bases and at J to 4 bases, leaving 13 bases not matched to a gene. Looked up from germline, CDR1 is KGHSH and CDR2 is LQKENI. For the CDR3, the DNA is TGTGCCAGCTCGCTATTACCGGGACAGGGTGTATACGAGCAGTACTTC. It encodes CASSLLPGQGVYEQYF. Full variable domain (rest looked up from reference TRBV18 and TRBJ2-7): NAGVMQNPRHLVRRRGQEARLRCSPMKGHSHVYWYRQLPEEGLKFMVYLQKENIIDESGMPKERFSAEFPKEGPSILRIQQVVRGDSAAYFCASSLLPGQGVYEQYFGPGTRLTVT.

Only one count was recorded for this clone. The rearrangement uses TRBV30 and TRBJ2-2; 10 bases agree with TRBD1. This CDR3 spans 13 amino acids. Germline V gene sequence: CDR1 GTSNPN, CDR2 SVGIG (reference sequence). The V gene end was trimmed by 8 bases and the J gene end by 6 bases; junction bases not matched to a gene: 6. CDR3: CAGSGTGAGELFF. Written as DNA, the CDR3 is TGTGCCGGATCCGGGACAGGGGCCGGGGAGCTGTTTTTT.

The chain employs TRBV18 and TRBJ2-7; D possibly corresponds to TRBD2 (9 bases). CDR1 KGHSH and CDR2 LQKENI come from the germline V gene. V lost 4 bases to trimming and J lost 5 bases, with 24 bases between them. The CDR3 length is 17 residues. The CDR3 nucleotides read TGTGCCAGCTCACAAGACAGGGGAAAAGCGGGAGGACACGAGCAGTACTTC. Amino acids: CASSQDRGKAGGHEQYF. Full variable domain (missing parts from reference TRBV18 and TRBJ2-7): NAGVMQNPRHLVRRRGQEARLRCSPMKGHSHVYWYRQLPEEGLKFMVYLQKENIIDESGMPKERFSAEFPKEGPSILRIQQVVRGDSAAYFCASSQDRGKAGGHEQYFGPGTRLTVT.

The chain links TRBV7-9 to TRBJ2-5; D is perhaps TRBD2 (5 bases). Per germline, CDR1 SEHNR and CDR2 FQNEAQ (reference sequence). V lost 5 bases to trimming and J lost 2 bases, with 12 bases between them. This CDR3 region has 14 residues. The CDR3 loop is CASSQSGRQETQYF. The CDR3 region has the DNA TGTGCCAGCAGCCAATCGGGAAGACAAGAGACCCAGTACTTC. Supplemented by reference TRBV7-9 and TRBJ2-5, the full variable domain reads DTGVSQNPRHKITKRGQNVTFRCDPISEHNRLYWYRQTLGQGPEFLTYFQNEAQLEKSRLLSDRFSAERPKGSFSTLEIQRTEQGDSAMYLCASSQSGRQETQYFGPGTRLLVL.

The chain links TRBV7-2 to TRBJ2-7, with TRBD2 matching over 9 bases. CDR3 length equals 17 residues. Germline V gene lookup returns CDR1 SGHTA and CDR2 FQGNSA. With 5 bases clipped from V and 0 bases from J, the junction kept 11 bases outside the gene matches. The CDR3 region is CASSRSGSKGSSYEQYF. CDR3 DNA sequence: TGTGCCAGCAGCCGTAGCGGGAGCAAGGGTAGCTCCTACGAGCAGTACTTC. Full variable domain (missing parts from reference TRBV7-2 and TRBJ2-7): GAGVSQSPSNKVTEKGKDVELRCDPISGHTALYWYRQSLGQGLEFLIYFQGNSAPDKSGLPSDRFSAERTGGSVSTLTIQRTQQEDSAVYLCASSRSGSKGSSYEQYFGPGTRLTVT.

A word on this clone: The junction does not match germline at one end; this may be a read error. This chain connects TRBV18 to TRBJ1-1; 9 nucleotides agree with TRBD1. This CDR3 spans 13 amino acids. From germline, CDR1 is KGHSH and CDR2 LQKENI. CDR3 sequence reads: CASSPQGANEAFF. For the CDR3, the DNA is TGTGCCAGCTCTCCACAGGGGGCGAATGAAGCTTTCTTT.

This clone was detected once. The chain combines TRBV7-3 with TRBJ2-1; D is unclear. V shed 1 base and J shed 0 bases, with 10 bases lying between them. Germline V CDR1 and CDR2: SGHTA, FQGTGA. This CDR3 is 16 amino acids long. Here the CDR3 DNA reads TGTGCCAGCAGCTTAAATTCGGAGAGCTCCTACAATGAGCAGTTCTTC. Translated: CASSLNSESSYNEQFF.

The count of this clone is one. The chain joins TRBV9 to TRBJ2-3, with D perhaps TRBD1 or TRBD2 (5 bases each). Germline V gene lookup returns CDR1 SGDLS and CDR2 YYNGEE. The CDR3 is 14 residues long. V gave up 1 base and J gave up 1 base, with 7 bases separating them. The CDR3, as DNA: TGTGCCAGCAGCGTACAGGGAGGCACAGATACGCAGTATTTT. As protein: CASSVQGGTDTQYF.

The chain carries TRBV19 and TRBJ2-3; D gene uncertain. Germline CDR1 is LNHDA and CDR2 is SQIVND (reference sequence). V lost 7 bases and J 2 bases, leaving 13 bases between the germline ends. The CDR3 loop spans 14 amino acids. DNA for the CDR3: TGTGCCAGTAACCCTCCCGGAACCACAGATACGCAGTATTTT. This encodes CASNPPGTTDTQYF.

This CDR3 is CASRMTGYSNQPQHF. For the CDR3, the DNA is TGTGCCAGCAGGATGACAGGCTATAGCAATCAGCCCCAGCATTTT. The rearrangement uses TRBV6-1 and TRBJ1-5; D is perhaps TRBD1 (6 bases). The CDR3 has 15 amino acids. Trimming removed 6 bases at V and 0 bases at J, with 12 bases between. Germline CDR1 is MNHNS and CDR2 is SASEGT.

This clone was recorded once. The J gene is TRBJ2-1, the V gene TRBV6-6, with D perhaps matching TRBD2 (6 bases). V was trimmed by 0 bases and J by 8 bases, leaving 14 bases between them. This CDR3 has 15 amino acids. The germline V gene has CDR1 MNHNY and CDR2 SVGAGI (reference sequence). In nucleotides, the CDR3 is TGTGCCAGCAGTTACTCTACCGGGAGAGGCGATGAGCAGTTCTTC. Its translation: CASSYSTGRGDEQFF.

This sequence joins TRBV19 and TRBJ2-1, with 10 bases identical to TRBD2. Germline values: CDR1 LNHDA, CDR2 SQIVND (reference sequence). The CDR3 is 18 residues long. Trimming at V came to 5 bases and at J to 6 bases, leaving 16 bases not matched to a gene. CDR3 sequence: CASSPPPLLLAGSNEQFF. DNA of the CDR3: TGTGCCAGTAGTCCCCCCCCTCTACTACTAGCGGGATCCAATGAGCAGTTCTTC.

The rearrangement joins TRBV7-3 to TRBJ2-7, with TRBD1 as a possible D gene (5 bases). CDR1 and CDR2 (germline): SGHTA, FQGTGA. This CDR3 spans 15 amino acids. V lost 1 base to trimming and J lost 4 bases, with 14 bases between them. The CDR3: CASSLSSQAIYEQYF. In DNA, the CDR3 is TGTGCCAGCAGCTTAAGTTCACAGGCGATTTACGAGCAGTACTTC.

J is TRBJ1-2 and V is TRBV4-3; D perhaps matches TRBD1 (5 bases). Germline-derived CDR1 and CDR2 are LGHNA and YSLEER. V was cut by 2 bases and J by 5 bases, with 9 bases left in between. The CDR3 is 13 residues long. CDR3 coding DNA: TGCGCCAGCAGCCAACAGGGACTTTATGGCTACACCTTC. This codes for CASSQQGLYGYTF.

This sequence joins TRBV9 and TRBJ2-3; 7 bases agree with TRBD2. V lost 8 bases, J lost 0 bases, and 6 bases stayed unmatched. This CDR3 has 14 amino acids. The V gene's germline CDR1 is SGDLS and CDR2 YYNGEE. The CDR3 nucleotides read TGTGCCAGAGAACTAGCGCCAAGCACAGATACGCAGTATTTT. It codes for CARELAPSTDTQYF. Full variable domain (missing parts from reference TRBV9 and TRBJ2-3): DSGVTQTPKHLITATGQRVTLRCSPRSGDLSVYWYQQSLDQGLQFLIQYYNGEERAKGNILERFSAQQFPDLHSELNLSSLELGDSALYFCARELAPSTDTQYFGPGTRLTVL.

The chain uses TRBV28 and TRBJ2-1, with 7 bases that match TRBD2. The CDR3 sequence is 14 residues long. CDR1 is MDHEN, CDR2 SYDVKM, per germline. The trim removed 5 bases at V and 4 bases at J, leaving 5 bases unmatched. CDR3 sequence reads: CASSLLGGYNEQFF. CDR3 coding DNA: TGTGCCAGCAGTCTCCTCGGGGGGTACAATGAGCAGTTCTTC.

This chain connects TRBV5-5 to TRBJ1-2; 12 nucleotides line up with TRBD1. This CDR3 has 20 amino acids. Per the germline V gene, CDR1 is SGHKS and CDR2 is YYEKEE (reference sequence). V dropped 0 bases and J dropped 2; count of bases not matched to a gene: 14. This CDR3 reads CASSLGPGTGGATKNYGYTF. The CDR3 DNA is TGTGCCAGCAGCTTGGGACCCGGGACAGGGGGCGCAACCAAAAACTATGGCTACACCTTC. The full variable domain, with the rest looked up from reference TRBV5-5 and TRBJ1-2, is DAGVTQSPTHLIKTRGQQVTLRCSPISGHKSVSWYQQVLGQGPQFIFQYYEKEERGRGNFPDRFSARQFPNYSSELNVNALLLGDSALYLCASSLGPGTGGATKNYGYTFGSGTRLTVV.

The chain is built from TRBV11-2 and TRBJ2-3, with 9 positions matching TRBD1. V lost 5 bases, J lost 1 base, and 4 bases stayed unmatched. Germline values: CDR1 SGHAT, CDR2 FQNNGV. The CDR3 has 15 residues. In DNA, the CDR3 is TGTGCCAGCAGCCGGGACAGGGTAGGCACAGATACGCAGTATTTT. Its translation is CASSRDRVGTDTQYF.

The rearrangement joins TRBV30 to TRBJ1-2; the match to TRBD1 covers 7 bases. The CDR3 has 11 residues. V trimming: 5 bases; J trimming: 3 bases; junction bases outside the gene matches: 0. The germline gives CDR1 GTSNPN, CDR2 SVGIG (reference sequence). The CDR3 loop reads CAWGQDYGYTF. Written as DNA, the CDR3 is TGTGCCTGGGGACAGGACTATGGCTACACCTTC.